This T cell receptor (beta chain) was sequenced for a study of OX40 agonist ivuxolimab in advanced cancers. Study-wide points: Relative to CD4+ cells, CD8+ T cells on average had more expanded clones.

Assay: immunoSEQ multiplex PCR; the TCRdb copy retains only in-frame clones and omits some. This table holds 40,000 to 50,000 clones, around nine tenths found once. As concerns this clone: The antigen is not known.

Germline V lookup: CDR1 GTSNPN, CDR2 SVGIG (reference sequence). This CDR3 has 17 residues. Trimming removed 5 bases from V and 2 bases from J, with 23 bases in between. The genes are TRBV30 and TRBJ2-3; TRBD1 might be the D (6 bases). The source of this sequence is an adult with an advanced solid tumor such as melanoma, head and neck, liver or kidney cancer. The sample was CD4+ or CD8+ T cells sorted from blood, taken in a trial of the OX40 agonist ivuxolimab. The CDR3, as DNA: TGTGCCTGGGATTATACCGGGACACCCGACTACACAGATACGCAGTATTTT. Encoded protein: CAWDYTGTPDYTDTQYF.